The 30 T cell receptor beta chains below were found in one sample sequenced in a study of blood T cell repertoires in COVID-19. The protocol was immunoSEQ multiplex PCR, while the TCRdb copy is restricted to in-frame clones and leaves out a portion. Of hundreds of thousands of clones in the sample, 86% are singletons; the top ten hold almost 1.5%. The sequenced material came from peripheral blood. These receptors all stem from a woman younger than 45 with active or convalescent COVID-19.

This chain links TRBV19 with TRBJ1-2, with 12 bases identical to TRBD1. CDR3 length: 14 amino acids. V was pared by 6 bases and J by 8 bases, with 7 bases of the junction left unmatched. Looked up from germline, CDR1 is LNHDA and CDR2 is SQIVND (reference sequence). CDR3 coding DNA: TGTGCCAGTAGCCCGGGACAGGGGGCGTTAGGCTACACCTTC. Translated, it gives CASSPGQGALGYTF.

The chain couples TRBV4-2 to TRBJ1-3; D not certain. CDR3 length: 17 residues. CDR1 and CDR2 (germline): LGHNA, YNFKEQ. Trimming removed 4 bases at V and 0 bases at J, with 16 bases between. Here the CDR3 DNA reads TGTGCCAGCAGCCCATTACCTGACAAGAGCTCTGGAAACACCATATATTTT. It encodes CASSPLPDKSSGNTIYF.

The J gene is TRBJ1-2, the V gene TRBV29-1, with 9 bases aligning to TRBD1. Trimming removed 7 bases from V and 7 bases from J; junction bases left unmatched: 10. This CDR3 region has 13 residues. Looked up from germline, CDR1 is SQVTM and CDR2 is ANQGSEA. CDR3 nucleotide sequence: TGCAGCGCCTACCGGACAGGGGTCTCTGGCTACACCTTC. It encodes CSAYRTGVSGYTF.

DNA for the CDR3: TGTGCCAGCAGTAACAGGACAGGGGGCTCCTATCGAGGCTATGGCTACACCTTC. This codes for CASSNRTGGSYRGYGYTF. The chain has TRBV27 and TRBJ1-2, with TRBD1 matching 11 bases. The V and J ends lost 5 bases and 4 bases, in that order; junction bases with no gene match: 15. The CDR3 consists of 18 residues. Germline CDR1 MNHEY, CDR2 SMNVEV (reference sequence).

This rearrangement joins TRBV20-1 to TRBJ1-3; D is perhaps TRBD1 (6 bases). The CDR3 contains 15 residues. Per germline, CDR1 DFQATT and CDR2 SNEGSKA (reference sequence). The ends were cut back, 3 bases at V and 0 bases at J, with 12 bases in the middle. The DNA of the CDR3 is TGCAGTGCTAGTGAACAGGGCTTCTCTGGAAACACCATATATTTT. This gives the protein CSASEQGFSGNTIYF.

The table lists this clone with a few counts. This CDR3 is CASSLVEGFDTEAFF. CDR3 DNA sequence: TGCGCCAGCAGCTTGGTTGAGGGTTTCGACACTGAAGCTTTCTTT. The chain joins TRBV5-1 to TRBJ1-1, with D uncertain. This CDR3 spans 15 amino acids. Trimming removed 0 bases from V and 3 bases from J, with 12 bases in between. Per germline, CDR1 SGHRS and CDR2 YFSETQ.

This clone was detected only once. The sample carries other DNA sequences with the same CDR3. This sequence joins TRBV12-3 or TRBV12-4 and TRBJ1-1; D not certain. The germline V and J ends were trimmed by 3 bases and 4 bases, with 3 bases remaining between them. The CDR3 totals 11 residues. CDR3 in DNA: TGTGCCAGCAGTTTCGGCACTGAAGCTTTCTTT. Protein product: CASSFGTEAFF.

This clone was observed once. The chain joins TRBV10-3 to TRBJ1-4; 7 nucleotides align to TRBD1. This CDR3 has 16 amino acids. Germline V lookup: CDR1 ENHRY, CDR2 SYGVKD. The trim removed 2 bases at V and 0 bases at J, leaving 3 bases unmatched. The CDR3 region has the DNA TGTGCCATCAGTGAGGACAGGGTCCCAACTAATGAAAAACTGTTTTTT. Translated: CAISEDRVPTNEKLFF.

This clone was seen a few times. The chain carries TRBV5-6 and TRBJ2-7; possibly TRBD1 for D (6 bases). This CDR3 has 14 amino acids. Germline assignment: CDR1 SGHDT and CDR2 YYEEEE. Trimming left V 4 bases short and J 1 base short, with 12 bases between. The CDR3 DNA is TGTGCCAGCAGCGGACCGGGACAATCCTACGAGCAGTACTTC. This codes for CASSGPGQSYEQYF.

This rearrangement joins TRBV5-1 to TRBJ1-1; D remains unclear. This CDR3 is built from 13 residues. The germline CDR1 and CDR2 sequences are SGHRS and YFSETQ. With 3 bases removed from V and 1 base from J, the gap between germline ends came to 7 bases. For the CDR3, the DNA is TGCGCCAGCAGCTCGGTCCAGAACACTGAAGCTTTCTTT. Its protein is CASSSVQNTEAFF.

The chain couples TRBV6-6 to TRBJ1-6; 7 bases line up with TRBD1. The V gene end was trimmed by 5 bases and the J gene end by 6 bases; junction bases not matched to a gene: 4. The CDR3 is 14 amino acids. Germline CDR1 is MNHNY and CDR2 is SVGAGI (reference sequence). The CDR3 here is CASSPGQSNSPLHF. CDR3 DNA: TGTGCCAGCAGTCCGGGACAGAGTAATTCACCCCTCCACTTT.

This chain joins TRBV10-3 and TRBJ1-2; TRBD1 aligns across 8 bases. Germline-derived CDR1 and CDR2 are ENHRY and SYGVKD. J was trimmed by 6 bases and V by 7 bases; bases with no gene match: 7. The CDR3 has 13 residues. CDR3 nucleotide sequence: TGTGCCATCAACGACGGACAGGGACATGGCTACACCTTC. It yields the protein CAINDGQGHGYTF.

This chain connects TRBV10-3 to TRBJ2-2; 12 bases are shared with TRBD2. CDR1 is ENHRY, CDR2 SYGVKD, per germline. V gave up 4 bases and J gave up 6 bases; unmatched junction bases: 3. The CDR3 is 15 amino acids. For the CDR3, the DNA is TGTGCCATCAGTGCTCTAGCGGGGGGGCCCGGGGAGCTGTTTTTT. Its translation is CAISALAGGPGELFF.

This clone was counted a single time. The chain employs TRBV6-1 and TRBJ1-1; perhaps TRBD1 as D (5 bases). Per germline, CDR1 MNHNS and CDR2 SASEGT. The CDR3 is made up of 14 amino acids. The V gene lost 1 base and the J gene lost 3 bases, with 9 bases spanning the gap. The CDR3, as DNA: TGTGCCAGCAGTGAAGGCAGGGCCCACACTGAAGCTTTCTTT. Its translation is CASSEGRAHTEAFF.

There are a few counts of this clone. This chain connects TRBV27 to TRBJ2-1; 9 nucleotides agree with TRBD2. The CDR3 totals 16 residues. Germline V CDR1 and CDR2: MNHEY, SMNVEV (reference sequence). Trimming cost V 3 bases and J 3 bases; bases outside gene matches: 6. The chain's CDR3 is CASSFSPSGIYNEQFF. The CDR3 DNA is TGTGCCAGCAGTTTTTCCCCTAGCGGGATCTACAATGAGCAGTTCTTC.

The J gene is TRBJ1-4, the V gene TRBV6-5, with D perhaps matching TRBD1 (6 bases). Germline values: CDR1 MNHEY, CDR2 SVGAGI. This CDR3 is built from 15 residues. In DNA form, the CDR3 reads TGTTCCGTGGACAGTGGACGAACAACTAATGAAAAACTGTTTTTT. Translated: CSVDSGRTTNEKLFF.

The V call is TRBV6-4, the J call TRBJ2-5, with D possibly matching TRBD2 (7 bases). The CDR3 has 15 residues. Germline values: CDR1 MRHNA, CDR2 SNTAGT. V dropped 0 bases and J dropped 4 bases, with 12 bases sitting between them. DNA for the CDR3: TGTGCCAGCAGTGACTCAGGGGGGGGAGCAGAGACCCAGTACTTC. It specifies CASSDSGGGAETQYF.

In its sample, this clone was seen once. V is TRBV11-2 and J is TRBJ2-2, with D possibly being TRBD2 (6 bases). Germline-derived CDR1 and CDR2 are SGHAT and FQNNGV. V was pared by 5 bases and J by 6 bases, with 10 bases between. This CDR3 comprises 13 residues. CDR3 coding DNA: TGTGCCAGCAGCCAGACTAGTTCCGGGGAGCTGTTTTTT. It translates to CASSQTSSGELFF.

J is TRBJ1-6 and V is TRBV11-2, with unresolved D. The V gene's germline CDR1 is SGHAT and CDR2 FQNNGV. Trimming pared 5 bases from V and 19 bases from J, leaving 18 bases between. The CDR3 totals 12 residues. The CDR3 DNA is TGTGCCAGCAGCCCCTCCCTAGAGCCCGAACACTTT. Translated, it gives CASSPSLEPEHF. The full variable domain, with the rest looked up from reference TRBV11-2 and TRBJ1-6, is EAGVAQSPRYKIIEKRQSVAFWCNPISGHATLYWYQQILGQGPKLLIQFQNNGVVDDSQLPKDRFSAERLKGVDSTLKIQPAKLEDSAVYLCASSPSLEPEHFGNGTRLTVT.

This rearrangement joins TRBV5-1 to TRBJ2-3; D is unresolved. CDR3 length: 14 amino acids. V gave up 0 bases and J gave up 2 bases, with 7 bases separating them. Germline values: CDR1 SGHRS, CDR2 YFSETQ. The CDR3 DNA reads TGCGCCAGCAGCTTGGGAGCCGACACAGATACGCAGTATTTT. It encodes CASSLGADTDTQYF.

Note on this clone: The junction differs from germline at one of its ends, possibly a read error. The V call is TRBV2, the J call TRBJ1-1; 8 nucleotides agree with TRBD1. The CDR3 consists of 15 residues. The germline CDR1 and CDR2 sequences are SNHLY and FYNNEI. In DNA form, the CDR3 reads TGTGCCAGCAGGGAAGTCCAGGGGGCCAACACTGAAGCTTTCTTT. It codes for CASREVQGANTEAFF.

V is TRBV7-9 and J is TRBJ1-5; 8 positions match TRBD1. The J segment lost 1 base and the V segment lost 3 bases, leaving 8 bases of the junction unmatched. From germline, CDR1 is SEHNR and CDR2 FQNEAQ (reference sequence). CDR3 length: 17 amino acids. For the CDR3, the DNA is TGTGCCAGCAGCTTTTGGCAGGGGGCGCAGAGCAATCAGCCCCAGCATTTT. Amino acid sequence: CASSFWQGAQSNQPQHF.

The V call is TRBV5-1, the J call TRBJ2-3, with 8 bases fitting TRBD2. Per germline, CDR1 SGHRS and CDR2 YFSETQ. Trimming took 1 base from V and 5 from J; bases not matched to a gene: 6. The CDR3 length is 15 residues. Here the CDR3 reads CASSLRAGELDTQYF. As DNA, the CDR3 is TGCGCCAGCAGCTTGCGAGCGGGAGAATTAGATACGCAGTATTTT.

This rearrangement joins TRBV30 to TRBJ2-5; D unclear. Germline CDR1 is GTSNPN and CDR2 is SVGIG (reference sequence). Trimming cost V 2 bases and J 1 base, with 8 bases left between them. The CDR3 totals 13 residues. Here the CDR3 DNA reads TGTGCCTGGAGTCACGGTTTCCAAGAGACCCAGTACTTC. Translated: CAWSHGFQETQYF.

The V and J genes are TRBV6-5 and TRBJ2-3; 11 bases match TRBD1. CDR3 size: 15 residues. V shed 6 bases and J 1 base; nucleotides not matched to a gene: 3. Germline values: CDR1 MNHEY, CDR2 SVGAGI. CDR3 nucleotides: TGTGCCAGCAGAGAGGGACAGGGGGGCACAGATACGCAGTATTTT. It specifies CASREGQGGTDTQYF.

This clone was recorded a few times. The gene calls are TRBV19 and TRBJ1-2; possibly TRBD1 for D (6 bases). The CDR3 covers 14 residues. The V end lost 7 bases, the J end lost 5 bases, and 17 bases lay between the germline ends. Germline V lookup: CDR1 LNHDA, CDR2 SQIVND (reference sequence). In DNA form, the CDR3 reads TGTGCCAGTATCCCGACAGGATTGAAGTATGGCTACACCTTC. Its translation is CASIPTGLKYGYTF.

The chain carries TRBV18 and TRBJ1-2; D gene ambiguous. V was pared by 4 bases and J by 0 bases, with 21 bases between. CDR3 length equals 18 residues. Germline lookup yields CDR1 KGHSH and CDR2 LQKENI. This chain's CDR3 is CASSRLLREVGANYGYTF. As DNA, the CDR3 is TGTGCCAGCTCACGACTACTTAGGGAAGTGGGAGCTAACTATGGCTACACCTTC.

The table lists this clone with a few counts. V is TRBV6-1 and J is TRBJ1-2, with TRBD1 as a possible D gene (5 bases). Trimming left V 3 bases short and J 4 bases short, with 12 bases between. The CDR3 contains 14 residues. CDR1 is MNHNS, CDR2 SASEGT, per germline. CDR3 DNA: TGTGCCAGCAGTGATGGGGCAGGACCCTATGGCTACACCTTC. Its protein product is CASSDGAGPYGYTF.

V is TRBV4-1 and J is TRBJ1-6; D ambiguous. Trimming removed 0 bases from V and 5 bases from J, with 26 bases in between. This CDR3 spans 21 amino acids. Germline loops: CDR1 MGHRA, CDR2 YSYEKL. The chain's CDR3 is CASSQETRIIGFEGNNSPLHF. The CDR3 bases are TGCGCCAGCAGCCAAGAAACGCGGATTATAGGGTTCGAGGGAAATAATTCACCCCTCCACTTT.

The genes are TRBV2 and TRBJ2-5, with D tentatively TRBD2 (5 bases). This CDR3 contains 15 residues. Germline V gene lookup returns CDR1 SNHLY and CDR2 FYNNEI. V dropped 6 bases and J dropped 5 bases, with 19 bases sitting between them. Written as DNA, the CDR3 is TGTGCCAGCAGCCCGGGGAACCCTCTGAAGGAGACCCAGTACTTC. This sequence encodes CASSPGNPLKETQYF.